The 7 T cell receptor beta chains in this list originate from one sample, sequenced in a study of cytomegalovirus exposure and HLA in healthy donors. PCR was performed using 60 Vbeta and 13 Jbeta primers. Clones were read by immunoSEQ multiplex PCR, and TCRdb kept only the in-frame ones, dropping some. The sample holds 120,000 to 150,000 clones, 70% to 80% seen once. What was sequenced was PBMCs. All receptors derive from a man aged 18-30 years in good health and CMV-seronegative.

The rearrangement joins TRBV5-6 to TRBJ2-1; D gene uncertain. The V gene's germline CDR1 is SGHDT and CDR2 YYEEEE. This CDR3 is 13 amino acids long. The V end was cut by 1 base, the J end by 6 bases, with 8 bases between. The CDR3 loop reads CASSLTIINEQFF. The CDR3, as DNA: TGTGCCAGCAGCTTGACTATCATCAATGAGCAGTTCTTC.

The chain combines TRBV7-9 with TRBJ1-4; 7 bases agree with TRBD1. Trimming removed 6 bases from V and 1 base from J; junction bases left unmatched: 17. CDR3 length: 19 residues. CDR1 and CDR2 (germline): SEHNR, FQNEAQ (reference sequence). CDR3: CASSKSTGEELGTNEKLFF. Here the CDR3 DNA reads TGTGCCAGCAGTAAGAGTACAGGGGAAGAGCTGGGAACTAATGAAAAACTGTTTTTT.

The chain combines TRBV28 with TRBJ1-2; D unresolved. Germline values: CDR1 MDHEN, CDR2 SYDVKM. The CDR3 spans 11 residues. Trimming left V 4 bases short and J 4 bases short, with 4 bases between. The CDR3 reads CASSSSYGYTF. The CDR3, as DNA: TGTGCCAGCAGTTCGAGCTATGGCTACACCTTC.

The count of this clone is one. The CDR3 here is CASSEGQPGANVLTF. CDR3 coding DNA: TGTGCCAGCAGTGAAGGACAGCCTGGGGCCAACGTCCTGACTTTC. The rearrangement links TRBV6-4 to TRBJ2-6, with D possibly TRBD1 on 6 matching bases. Germline loops: CDR1 MRHNA, CDR2 SNTAGT. This CDR3 contains 15 residues. V was trimmed by 3 bases and J by 2 bases, leaving 8 bases between them.

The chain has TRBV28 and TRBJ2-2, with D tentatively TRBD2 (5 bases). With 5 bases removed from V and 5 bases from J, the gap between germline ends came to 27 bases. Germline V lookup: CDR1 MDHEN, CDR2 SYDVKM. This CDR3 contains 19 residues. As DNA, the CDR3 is TGTGCCAGCAGTCCCCGTCCGGACGACCCCGGGAAAGCAACCGGGGAGCTGTTTTTT. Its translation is CASSPRPDDPGKATGELFF.

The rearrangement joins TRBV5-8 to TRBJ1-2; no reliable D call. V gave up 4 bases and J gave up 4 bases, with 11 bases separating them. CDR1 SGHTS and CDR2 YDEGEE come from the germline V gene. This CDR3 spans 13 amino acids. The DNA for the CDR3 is TGTGCCAGCAGCCGGGCGGGAGGCTATGGCTACACCTTC. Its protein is CASSRAGGYGYTF.

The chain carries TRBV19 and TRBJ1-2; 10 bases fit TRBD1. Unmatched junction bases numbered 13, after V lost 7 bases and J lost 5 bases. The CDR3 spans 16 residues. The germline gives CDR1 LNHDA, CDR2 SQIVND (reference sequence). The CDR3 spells CASTTGTGASWYGYTF. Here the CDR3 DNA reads TGTGCCAGTACCACCGGGACAGGGGCGTCGTGGTATGGCTACACCTTC.